This T cell receptor beta chain is from a study of blood T cell repertoires in COVID-19. Study overall: Samples taken during acute and convalescent COVID-19 were collected in the United States, Italy and Spain. T cells, B-cell-depleted T cells, or PBMCs provided the cDNA or gDNA that served as material.

Per the authors' pipeline: Estimation of nucleated cell counts was performed using reference gene primer amplification. Repertoires were generated with immunoSEQ multiplex PCR, while TCRdb's copy carries only in-frame clones and drops some. V and J calls and clone size are given by that table; D and trimming were obtained from the DNA. The sample consists of some 160,000 clones, around nine tenths of them appearing once. The table lists this clone with a count of one. The Seattle patients joined while their infection was active and were tracked longitudinally afterward. The material sequenced was peripheral blood. This TCR was recovered from a woman in her 70s with COVID-19, enrolled during active disease.

CDR3 in DNA: TGTGCCAGCAGTTCTAGCGAGGATACGCAGTATTTT. This encodes CASSSSEDTQYF. The chain uses TRBV12-3 or TRBV12-4 and TRBJ2-3, with D perhaps matching TRBD2 (6 bases). The ends were cut back, 4 bases at V and 6 bases at J, with 8 bases in the middle. The CDR3 covers 12 residues.